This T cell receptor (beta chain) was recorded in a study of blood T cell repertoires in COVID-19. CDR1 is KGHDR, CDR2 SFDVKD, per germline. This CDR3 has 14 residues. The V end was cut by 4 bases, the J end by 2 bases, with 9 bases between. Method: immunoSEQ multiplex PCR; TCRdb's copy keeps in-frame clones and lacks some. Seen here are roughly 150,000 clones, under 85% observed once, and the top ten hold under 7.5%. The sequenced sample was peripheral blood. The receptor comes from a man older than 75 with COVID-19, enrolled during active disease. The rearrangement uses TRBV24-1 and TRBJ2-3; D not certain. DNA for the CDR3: TGTGCCACCAGTGACCCGAGCCACACAGATACGCAGTATTTT. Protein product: CATSDPSHTDTQYF.